One and the same sample provided the 14 T cell receptor beta chains below, sequenced in a study of PD-1 blockade in mismatch repair-deficient tumors. Sequenced by immunoSEQ multiplex PCR; TCRdb stores in-frame clones only, minus some. The sample contains 70,000 to 95,000 clones, 65% to 85% of which appear only once. Sequences were derived from peripheral blood, sampled 44 weeks after starting pembrolizumab. The receptors originated from an adult with mismatch repair-deficient cancer.

The rearrangement uses TRBV6-1 and TRBJ2-1, with 9 bases lining up with TRBD2. CDR1 MNHNS and CDR2 SASEGT come from the germline V gene. The trim removed 2 bases at V and 8 bases at J, leaving 13 bases unmatched. The CDR3 sequence is 17 residues long. The CDR3 region has the DNA TGTGCCAGCAGTGAAAGGGGGTGGCGGGAGGGCCTTTATGAGCAGTTCTTC. Translated, it gives CASSERGWREGLYEQFF.

The chain employs TRBV30 and TRBJ1-1; D is possibly TRBD1 (5 bases). The germline V gene encodes CDR1 GTSNPN and CDR2 SVGIG (reference sequence). V was clipped by 5 bases and J by 4 bases, with 11 bases between them. CDR3 length equals 12 residues. CDR3 sequence (DNA): TGTGCCTGGTTGACAGATATCACTGAAGCTTTCTTT. Residues: CAWLTDITEAFF.

This chain joins TRBV30 and TRBJ1-2; D might be TRBD1 (5 bases). Germline loops: CDR1 GTSNPN, CDR2 SVGIG (reference sequence). This CDR3 has 12 residues. V was cut by 1 base and J by 8 bases, with 11 bases left in between. CDR3 nucleotides: TGTGCCTGGAGTGAGGGGAAGAAAGGCTACACCTTC. Translated, it gives CAWSEGKKGYTF.

The chain combines TRBV10-3 with TRBJ1-3, with 9 bases that match TRBD1. Germline CDR1 and CDR2: ENHRY and SYGVKD. The CDR3 loop spans 15 amino acids. V lost 4 bases and J lost 2; bases outside the gene matches: 3. CDR3 coding DNA: TGTGCCATCAGTGGAAGACAGGGGGCTGGAAACACCATATATTTT. This encodes CAISGRQGAGNTIYF.

The sample holds one count of this clone. The chain joins TRBV28 to TRBJ2-5; D tentatively reads TRBD1 or TRBD2 (7 bases each). V shed 6 bases and J shed 5 bases, with 13 bases lying between them. The germline V gene has CDR1 MDHEN and CDR2 SYDVKM. The CDR3 consists of 13 residues. The CDR3 loop reads CASSLRGGETQYF. The CDR3 DNA reads as TGTGCCAGCAGCCTCAGGGGGGGCGAGACCCAGTACTTC.

The count of this clone is one. The chain joins TRBV5-6 to TRBJ2-1, with D uncertain. The V gene's germline CDR1 is SGHDT and CDR2 YYEEEE. The V and J ends lost 0 bases and 7 bases respectively, with 8 bases between them. This CDR3 has 13 amino acids. The CDR3 DNA follows: TGTGCCAGCAGCTTGGGGCAGAGTAATGAGCAGTTCTTC. Translated: CASSLGQSNEQFF.

This clone was seen a single time. The chain has TRBV7-9 and TRBJ2-2, with D perhaps TRBD1 or TRBD2 (5 bases each). This CDR3 contains 16 residues. The V end lost 2 bases, the J end lost 8 bases, and 18 bases lay between the germline ends. Germline-derived CDR1 and CDR2 are SEHNR and FQNEAQ (reference sequence). Here the CDR3 reads CASSLSGARRRGELFF. DNA of the CDR3: TGTGCCAGCAGCTTATCCGGGGCCCGACGCCGAGGGGAGCTGTTTTTT.

This chain connects TRBV2 to TRBJ2-1; weak D call: TRBD1 (5 bases). Germline-derived CDR1 and CDR2 are SNHLY and FYNNEI. Trimming shortened V by 7 bases and J by 4 bases, and 5 bases separated the two germline ends. The CDR3 loop spans 11 amino acids. The CDR3 spells CASKGYNEQFF. CDR3 in DNA: TGTGCCAGCAAGGGGTACAATGAGCAGTTCTTC. Using reference TRBV2 and TRBJ2-1 for the parts outside the CDR3, the full variable domain is EPEVTQTPSHQVTQMGQEVILRCVPISNHLYFYWYRQILGQKVEFLVSFYNNEISEKSEIFDDQFSVERPDGSNFTLKIRSTKLEDSAMYFCASKGYNEQFFGPGTRLTVL.

The chain combines TRBV6-1 with TRBJ2-5, with 7 bases matching TRBD2. The CDR3 is made up of 13 amino acids. Germline V gives CDR1 MNHNS, CDR2 SASEGT. V lost 5 bases, J lost 4 bases, and 4 bases stayed unmatched. The CDR3 sequence: CASSTLAGETQYF. The CDR3 nucleotides read TGTGCCAGCAGTACGTTAGCGGGAGAGACCCAGTACTTC.

This chain joins TRBV10-3 and TRBJ2-6; possibly TRBD2 for D (5 bases). This CDR3 is built from 16 residues. Germline V gene lookup returns CDR1 ENHRY and CDR2 SYGVKD. Trimming pared 0 bases from V and 1 base from J, leaving 7 bases between. CDR3 protein: CAISESGGSGANVLTF. CDR3 bases: TGTGCCATCAGTGAGTCTGGAGGTTCTGGGGCCAACGTCCTGACTTTC.

The rearrangement joins TRBV14 to TRBJ1-4; D may be TRBD1 (5 bases). Between the trimmed V and J ends, which lost 4 bases and 7 bases, there was a span of 13 bases. This CDR3 is 14 amino acids long. CDR1 and CDR2 (germline): SGHDN, FVKESK. CDR3 nucleotide sequence: TGTGCCAGCAGCCTCAGGGCTGGGAGTGAAAAACTGTTTTTT. Translating it yields CASSLRAGSEKLFF.

The V and J genes are TRBV14 and TRBJ2-7, with D possibly being TRBD1 (5 bases). CDR1 is SGHDN and CDR2 is FVKESK in the germline V gene. The CDR3 covers 15 residues. V lost 3 bases and J lost 1, with 13 bases in between. The CDR3 is CASSHPGKGSYEQYF. CDR3 DNA: TGTGCCAGCAGCCACCCAGGGAAAGGTTCCTACGAGCAGTACTTC.

This rearrangement joins TRBV25-1 to TRBJ2-7; possible D gene TRBD2, 5 bases. Germline values: CDR1 MGHDK, CDR2 SYGVNS. The CDR3 has 11 amino acids. V was trimmed by 5 bases and J by 12 bases, leaving 14 bases between them. The CDR3 here is CASSYKDSLYF. Here the CDR3 DNA reads TGTGCCAGCAGTTACAAGGACTCGTTGTACTTC.

The V and J genes are TRBV11-3 and TRBJ2-2; D remains ambiguous. Per germline, CDR1 SGHNT and CDR2 YENEEA. V shed 5 bases and J shed 0 bases, with 7 bases lying between them. CDR3 length: 14 residues. The CDR3 reads CASSLTTNTGELFF. Written as DNA, the CDR3 is TGTGCCAGCAGCCTCACGACGAACACCGGGGAGCTGTTTTTT. The full variable domain, with the rest looked up from reference TRBV11-3 and TRBJ2-2, is EAGVVQSPRYKIIEKKQPVAFWCNPISGHNTLYWYLQNLGQGPELLIRYENEEAVDDSQLPKDRFSAERLKGVDSTLKIQPAELGDSAVYLCASSLTTNTGELFFGEGSRLTVL.